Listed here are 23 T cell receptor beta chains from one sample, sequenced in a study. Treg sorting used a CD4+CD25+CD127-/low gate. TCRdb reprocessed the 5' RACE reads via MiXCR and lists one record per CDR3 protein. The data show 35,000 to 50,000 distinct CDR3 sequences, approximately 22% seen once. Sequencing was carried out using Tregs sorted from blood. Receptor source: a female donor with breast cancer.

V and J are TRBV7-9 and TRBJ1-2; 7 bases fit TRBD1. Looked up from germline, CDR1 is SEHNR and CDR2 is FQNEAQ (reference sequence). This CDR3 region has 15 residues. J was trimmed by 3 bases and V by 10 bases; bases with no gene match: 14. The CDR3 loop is CAILINRGLDYGYTF. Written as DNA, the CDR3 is TGTGCCATTCTCATCAACAGGGGTCTAGACTATGGCTACACCTTC.

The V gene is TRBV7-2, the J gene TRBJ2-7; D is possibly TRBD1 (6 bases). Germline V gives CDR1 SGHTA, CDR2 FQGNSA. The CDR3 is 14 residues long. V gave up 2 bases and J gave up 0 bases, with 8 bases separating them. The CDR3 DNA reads TGTACCAGCAGCTTACACAGGGCCTCCTACGAGCAGTACTTC. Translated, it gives CTSSLHRASYEQYF.

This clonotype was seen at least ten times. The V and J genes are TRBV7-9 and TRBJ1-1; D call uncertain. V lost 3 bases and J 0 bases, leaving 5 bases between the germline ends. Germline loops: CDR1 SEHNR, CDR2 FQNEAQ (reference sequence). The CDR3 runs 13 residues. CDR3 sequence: CASSFGMNTEAFF. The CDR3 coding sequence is TGTGCCAGCAGCTTTGGCATGAACACTGAAGCTTTCTTT.

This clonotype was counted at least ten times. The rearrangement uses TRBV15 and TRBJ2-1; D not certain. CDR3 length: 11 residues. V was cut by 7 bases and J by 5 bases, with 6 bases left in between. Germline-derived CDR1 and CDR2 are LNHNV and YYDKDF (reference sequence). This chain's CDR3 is CATIHHNEQFF. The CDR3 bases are TGTGCCACCATACATCACAATGAGCAGTTCTTC. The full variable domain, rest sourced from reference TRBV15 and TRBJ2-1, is DAMVIQNPRYQVTQFGKPVTLSCSQTLNHNVMYWYQQKSSQAPKLLFHYYDKDFNNEADTPDNFQSRRPNTSFCFLDIRSPGLGDTAMYLCATIHHNEQFFGPGTRLTVL.

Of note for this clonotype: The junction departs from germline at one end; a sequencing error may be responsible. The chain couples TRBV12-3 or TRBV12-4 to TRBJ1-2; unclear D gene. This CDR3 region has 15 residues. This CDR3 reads CASSVPGIQAPKIGF. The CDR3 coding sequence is TGTGCCAGCAGTGTTCCAGGCATCCAAGCCCCTAAGATCGGCTTC.

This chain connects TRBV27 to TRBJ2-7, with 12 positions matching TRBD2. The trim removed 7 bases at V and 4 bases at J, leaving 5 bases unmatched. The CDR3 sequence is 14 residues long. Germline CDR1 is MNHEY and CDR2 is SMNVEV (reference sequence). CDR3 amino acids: CASMRGLAGYEQYF. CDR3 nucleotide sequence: TGTGCCAGCATGCGCGGACTAGCGGGATACGAGCAGTACTTC.

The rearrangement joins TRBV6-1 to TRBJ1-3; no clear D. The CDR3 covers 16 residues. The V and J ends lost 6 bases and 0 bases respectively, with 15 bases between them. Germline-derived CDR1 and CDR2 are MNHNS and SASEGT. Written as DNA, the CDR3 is TGTGCCAGCAGCGTATTGGCGGGATCCTCTGGAAACACCATATATTTT. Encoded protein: CASSVLAGSSGNTIYF.

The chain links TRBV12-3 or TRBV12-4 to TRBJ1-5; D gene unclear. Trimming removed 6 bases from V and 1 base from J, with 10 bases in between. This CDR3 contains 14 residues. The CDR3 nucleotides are TGTGCCAGCAGCCCTTTTGGGAGCAATCAGCCCCAGCATTTT. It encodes CASSPFGSNQPQHF.

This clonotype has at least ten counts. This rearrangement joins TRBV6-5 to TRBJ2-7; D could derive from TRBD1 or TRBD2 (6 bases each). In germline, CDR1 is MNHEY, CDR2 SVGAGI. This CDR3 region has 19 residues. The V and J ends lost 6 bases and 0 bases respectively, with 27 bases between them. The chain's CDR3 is CASSPNPWGALEYSYEQYF. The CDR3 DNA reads TGTGCCAGCAGCCCAAACCCCTGGGGGGCCCTTGAATACTCCTACGAGCAGTACTTC.

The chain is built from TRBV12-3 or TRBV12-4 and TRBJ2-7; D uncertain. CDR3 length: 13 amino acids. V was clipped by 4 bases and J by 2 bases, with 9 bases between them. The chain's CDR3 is CASSSKMPYEQYF. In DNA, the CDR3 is TGTGCCAGCAGTTCGAAAATGCCCTACGAGCAGTACTTC.

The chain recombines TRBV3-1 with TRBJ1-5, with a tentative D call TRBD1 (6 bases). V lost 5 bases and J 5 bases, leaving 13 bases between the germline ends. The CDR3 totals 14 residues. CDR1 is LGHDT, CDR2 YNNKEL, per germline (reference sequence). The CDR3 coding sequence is TGTGCCAGCAGCTCCCGGGACACCTATCAGCCCCAGCATTTT. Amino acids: CASSSRDTYQPQHF.

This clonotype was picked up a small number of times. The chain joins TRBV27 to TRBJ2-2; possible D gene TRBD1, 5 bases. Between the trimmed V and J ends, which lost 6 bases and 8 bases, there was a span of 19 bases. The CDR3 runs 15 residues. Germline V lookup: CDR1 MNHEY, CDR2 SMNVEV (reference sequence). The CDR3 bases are TGTGCCAGCAGGCACCGACAGCGTAGGGGTGGGGAGCTGTTTTTT. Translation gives CASRHRQRRGGELFF.

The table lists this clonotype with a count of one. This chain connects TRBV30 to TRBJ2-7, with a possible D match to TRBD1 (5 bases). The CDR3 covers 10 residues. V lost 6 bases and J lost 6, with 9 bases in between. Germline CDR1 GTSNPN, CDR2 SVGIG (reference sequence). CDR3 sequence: CACLGAEQYF. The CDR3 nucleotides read TGTGCCTGCCTTGGGGCCGAGCAGTACTTC.

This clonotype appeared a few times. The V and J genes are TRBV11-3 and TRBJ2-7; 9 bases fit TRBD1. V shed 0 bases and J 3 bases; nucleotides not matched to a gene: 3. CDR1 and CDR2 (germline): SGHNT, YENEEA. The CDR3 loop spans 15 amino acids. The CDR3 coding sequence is TGTGCCAGCAGCTTAGATGGGACAGGGTTCTACGAGCAGTACTTC. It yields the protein CASSLDGTGFYEQYF.

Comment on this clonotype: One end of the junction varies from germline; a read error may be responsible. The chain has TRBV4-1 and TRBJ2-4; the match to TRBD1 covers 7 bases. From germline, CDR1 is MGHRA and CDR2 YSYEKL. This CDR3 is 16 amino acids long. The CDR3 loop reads CASGQDQGVRSDIQYF. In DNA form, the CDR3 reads TGCGCCAGCGGCCAAGATCAGGGGGTGCGGTCGGACATTCAGTACTTC.

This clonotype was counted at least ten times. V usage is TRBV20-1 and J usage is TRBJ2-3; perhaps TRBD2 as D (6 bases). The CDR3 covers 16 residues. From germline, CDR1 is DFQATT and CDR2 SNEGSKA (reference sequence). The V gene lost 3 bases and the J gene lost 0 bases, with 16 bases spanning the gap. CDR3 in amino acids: CSASSSAKTSTDTQYF. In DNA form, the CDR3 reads TGCAGTGCTAGCTCTAGCGCCAAAACTAGCACAGATACGCAGTATTTT.

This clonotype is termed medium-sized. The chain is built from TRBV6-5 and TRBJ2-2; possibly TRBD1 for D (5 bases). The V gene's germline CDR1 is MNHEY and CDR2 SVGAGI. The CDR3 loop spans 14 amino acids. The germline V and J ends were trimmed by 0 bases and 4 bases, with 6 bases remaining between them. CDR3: CASSYSGVTGELFF. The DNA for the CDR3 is TGTGCCAGCAGTTACTCAGGGGTCACCGGGGAGCTGTTTTTT.

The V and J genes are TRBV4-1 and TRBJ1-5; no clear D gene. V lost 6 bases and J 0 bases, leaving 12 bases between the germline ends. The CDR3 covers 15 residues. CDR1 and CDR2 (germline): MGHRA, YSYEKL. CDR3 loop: CASRKSVYSNQPQHF. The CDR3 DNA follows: TGCGCCAGCAGAAAATCGGTTTATAGCAATCAGCCCCAGCATTTT.

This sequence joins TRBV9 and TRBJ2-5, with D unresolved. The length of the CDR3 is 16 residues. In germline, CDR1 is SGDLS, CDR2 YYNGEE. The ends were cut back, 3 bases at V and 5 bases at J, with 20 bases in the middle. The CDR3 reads CASSAGRSGRWETQYF. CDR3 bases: TGTGCCAGCAGCGCAGGACGTTCGGGCCGCTGGGAGACCCAGTACTTC. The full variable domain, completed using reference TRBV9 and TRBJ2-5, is DSGVTQTPKHLITATGQRVTLRCSPRSGDLSVYWYQQSLDQGLQFLIQYYNGEERAKGNILERFSAQQFPDLHSELNLSSLELGDSALYFCASSAGRSGRWETQYFGPGTRLLVL.

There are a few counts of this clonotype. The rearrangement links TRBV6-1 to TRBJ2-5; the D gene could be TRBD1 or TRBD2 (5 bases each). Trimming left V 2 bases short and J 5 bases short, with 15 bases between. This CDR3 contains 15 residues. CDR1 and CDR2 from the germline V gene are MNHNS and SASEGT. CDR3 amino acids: CASSENRDVPETQYF. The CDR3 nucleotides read TGTGCCAGCAGTGAAAACCGGGACGTCCCGGAGACCCAGTACTTC.

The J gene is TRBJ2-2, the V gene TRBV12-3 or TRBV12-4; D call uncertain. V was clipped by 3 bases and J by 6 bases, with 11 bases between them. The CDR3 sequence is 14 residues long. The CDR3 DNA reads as TGTGCCAGCAGTTTCAGGACGTTGTCCGGGGAGCTGTTTTTT. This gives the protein CASSFRTLSGELFF.

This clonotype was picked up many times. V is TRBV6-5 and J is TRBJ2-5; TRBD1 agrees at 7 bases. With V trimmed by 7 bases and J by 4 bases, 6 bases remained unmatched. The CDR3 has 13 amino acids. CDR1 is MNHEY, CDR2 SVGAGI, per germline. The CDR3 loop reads CASNKNRGETQYF. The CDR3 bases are TGTGCCAGCAACAAGAACAGGGGAGAGACCCAGTACTTC.

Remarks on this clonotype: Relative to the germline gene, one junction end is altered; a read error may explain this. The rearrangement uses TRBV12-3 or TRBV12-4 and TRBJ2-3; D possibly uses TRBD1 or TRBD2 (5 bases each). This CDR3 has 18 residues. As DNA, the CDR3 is TGTGCCAGCAACGAGGCTGTAACGTCGGGGTCGCCAACAGGTACGCAGTATTTT. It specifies CASNEAVTSGSPTGTQYF.